This T cell receptor (beta chain) was identified during a study of shared clonotypes between healthy human individuals. Background on the study: Sampling drew on donors who were a couple of women and a few men aged 18 to 49.

Only CD45RO-negative cells positively selected for CCR7 counted as naive CD8 cells, so terminally differentiated effector memory CD45RA+ cells were excluded. The table came from immunoSEQ multiplex PCR; TCRdb's copy has only in-frame clones and leaves some out. The top ten clones hold about 25% of a sample with approximately 740,000 clones, around 92% of them seen once. Germline V CDR1 and CDR2: MGHRA, YSYEKL. V lost 0 bases and J 3 bases, leaving 11 bases between the germline ends. This CDR3 contains 15 residues. This TCR was recovered from a man aged 25-40 years in good health. Sequencing was carried out using naive CD8+ T cells sorted from blood. The chain uses TRBV4-1 and TRBJ1-2; D not certain. CDR3 amino acids: CASSQDRWQYYGYTF. The CDR3 DNA reads as TGCGCCAGCAGCCAAGATAGATGGCAGTACTATGGCTACACCTTC.